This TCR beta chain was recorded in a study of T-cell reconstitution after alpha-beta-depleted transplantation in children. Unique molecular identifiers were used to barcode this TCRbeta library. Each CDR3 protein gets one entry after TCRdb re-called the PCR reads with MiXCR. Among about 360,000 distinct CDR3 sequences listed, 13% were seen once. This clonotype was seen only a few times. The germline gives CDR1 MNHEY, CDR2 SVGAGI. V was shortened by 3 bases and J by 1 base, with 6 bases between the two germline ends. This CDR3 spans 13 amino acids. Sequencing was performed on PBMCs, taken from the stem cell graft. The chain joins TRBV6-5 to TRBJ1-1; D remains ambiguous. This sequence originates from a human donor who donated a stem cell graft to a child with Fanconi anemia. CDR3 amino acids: CASSYSENTEAFF. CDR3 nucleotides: TGTGCCAGCAGTTATTCAGAGAACACTGAAGCTTTCTTT.